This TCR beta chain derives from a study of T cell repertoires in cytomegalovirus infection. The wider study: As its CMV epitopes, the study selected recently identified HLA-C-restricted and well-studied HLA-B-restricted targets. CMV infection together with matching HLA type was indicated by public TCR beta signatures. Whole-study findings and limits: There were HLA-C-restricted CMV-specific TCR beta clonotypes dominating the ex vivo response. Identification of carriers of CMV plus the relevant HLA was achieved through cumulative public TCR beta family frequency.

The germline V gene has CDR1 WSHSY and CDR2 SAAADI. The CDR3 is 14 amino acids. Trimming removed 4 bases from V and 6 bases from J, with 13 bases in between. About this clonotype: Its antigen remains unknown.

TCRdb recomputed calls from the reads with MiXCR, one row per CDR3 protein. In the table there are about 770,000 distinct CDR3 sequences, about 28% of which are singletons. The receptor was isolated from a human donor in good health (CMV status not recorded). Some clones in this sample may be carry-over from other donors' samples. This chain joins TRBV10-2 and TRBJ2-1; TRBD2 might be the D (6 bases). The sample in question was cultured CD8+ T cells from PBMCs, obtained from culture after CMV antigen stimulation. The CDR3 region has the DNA TGCGCCAGCAGTGTTACGGGGGTCATCAATGAGCAGTTCTTC. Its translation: CASSVTGVINEQFF.